Listed here is a single T cell receptor beta chain. This sample is part of a study of blood T cell repertoires in COVID-19. Study summary: Acute and convalescent COVID-19 specimens originated in the United States, Italy and Spain. Sources were T cells, B-cell-depleted T cells, or PBMCs; the material itself was cDNA or gDNA.

The CDR3 is 17 amino acids. The V gene lost 1 base and the J gene lost 6 bases, with 21 bases spanning the gap. In germline, CDR1 is SGHTA, CDR2 FQGNSA. Per the authors' pipeline: Nucleated cell number was recorded as an estimate derived from reference gene primer amplification. Produced via immunoSEQ multiplex PCR; TCRdb's table is partial and in-frame only. V and J calls and clone size follow that table, whereas D and trimming were derived from the DNA. The repertoire holds 250,000 to 300,000 clones, just under 90% seen once, with roughly 3.3% in the top ten. The gene calls are TRBV7-2 and TRBJ1-2; D perhaps matches TRBD1 (5 bases). This sequence originates from a woman aged 40 to 50 with acute or convalescent COVID-19. Input material: peripheral blood. The CDR3 DNA is TGTGCCAGCAGCTTAGTCGGAGGGACGGAAGGACCGGATGGCTACACCTTC. This sequence encodes CASSLVGGTEGPDGYTF.